This TCR beta chain was captured in a study of neurological immune-mediated disorders. Findings and limits, study-wide: HTLV-1-associated myelopathy ranked highest for TCR clonal expansion and multiple sclerosis lowest, beneath healthy controls.

CD4+ or CD8+ T cells, 950,000 to 1,000,000 per library, were used for sorted libraries. With 10-nucleotide random UMIs included, cDNA was synthesized by 5'RACE. MiXCR was run by TCRdb on the 5' RACE reads, yielding one entry per CDR3 protein. This table has over 45,000 distinct CDR3 sequences, 3% to 4.5% appearing once. This clonotype was seen at least ten times. The antigen remains undetermined. Sequencing used CD4+ T cells from blood. The sequence was obtained from a woman between 40 and 55 years old with multiple sclerosis.

The CDR3 bases are TGCGCCAGCAGCTTGCAGGGGGCGGAGAATTCACCCCTCCACTTT. It specifies CASSLQGAENSPLHF. The rearrangement uses TRBV5-1 and TRBJ1-6; 8 bases align to TRBD1. Unmatched junction bases numbered 4, after V lost 1 base and J lost 7 bases. Germline-derived CDR1 and CDR2 are SGHRS and YFSETQ. The CDR3 contains 15 residues.